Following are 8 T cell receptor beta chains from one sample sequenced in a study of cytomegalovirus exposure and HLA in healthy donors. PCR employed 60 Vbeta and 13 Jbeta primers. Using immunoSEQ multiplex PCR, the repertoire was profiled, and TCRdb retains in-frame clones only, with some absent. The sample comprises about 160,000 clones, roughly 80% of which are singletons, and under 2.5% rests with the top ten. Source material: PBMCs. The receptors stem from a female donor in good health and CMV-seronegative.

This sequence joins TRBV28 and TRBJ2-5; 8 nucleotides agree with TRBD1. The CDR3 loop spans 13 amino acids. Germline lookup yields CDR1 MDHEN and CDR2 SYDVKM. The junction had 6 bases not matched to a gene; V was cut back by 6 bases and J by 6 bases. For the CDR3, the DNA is TGTGCCAGCAGGGGGACAGGCTGGAAGACCCAGTACTTC. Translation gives CASRGTGWKTQYF.

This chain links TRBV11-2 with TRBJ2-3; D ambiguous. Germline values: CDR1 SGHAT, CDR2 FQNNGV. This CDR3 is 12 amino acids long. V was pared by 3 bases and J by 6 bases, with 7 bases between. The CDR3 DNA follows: TGTGCCAGCAGCTTCTCGGAGGATACGCAGTATTTT. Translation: CASSFSEDTQYF.

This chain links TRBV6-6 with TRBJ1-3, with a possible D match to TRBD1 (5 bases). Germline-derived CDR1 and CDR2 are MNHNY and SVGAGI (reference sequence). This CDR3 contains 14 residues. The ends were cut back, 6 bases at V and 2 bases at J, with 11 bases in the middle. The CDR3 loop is CASSLTAPGNTIYF. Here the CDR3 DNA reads TGTGCCAGCAGCTTGACAGCCCCTGGAAACACCATATATTTT.

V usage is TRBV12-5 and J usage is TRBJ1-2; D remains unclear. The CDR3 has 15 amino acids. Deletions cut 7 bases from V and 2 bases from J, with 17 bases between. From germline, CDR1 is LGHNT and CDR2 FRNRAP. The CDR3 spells CASAVHDGVNYGYTF. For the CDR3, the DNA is TGTGCTAGTGCCGTCCACGACGGGGTCAACTATGGCTACACCTTC.

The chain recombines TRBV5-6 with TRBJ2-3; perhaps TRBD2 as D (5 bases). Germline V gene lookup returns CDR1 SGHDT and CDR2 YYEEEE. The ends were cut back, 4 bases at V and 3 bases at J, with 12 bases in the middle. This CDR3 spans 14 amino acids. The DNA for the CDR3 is TGTGCCAGCAGCCGGACCAGCGGAACAGATACGCAGTATTTT. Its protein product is CASSRTSGTDTQYF.

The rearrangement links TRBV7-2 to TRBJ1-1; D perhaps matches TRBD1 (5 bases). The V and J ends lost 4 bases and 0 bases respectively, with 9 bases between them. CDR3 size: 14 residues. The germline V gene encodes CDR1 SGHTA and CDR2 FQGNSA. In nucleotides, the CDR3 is TGTGCCAGCAGCTCCTCGGGGGTGAACACTGAAGCTTTCTTT. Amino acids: CASSSSGVNTEAFF. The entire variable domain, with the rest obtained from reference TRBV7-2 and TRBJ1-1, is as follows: GAGVSQSPSNKVTEKGKDVELRCDPISGHTALYWYRQSLGQGLEFLIYFQGNSAPDKSGLPSDRFSAERTGGSVSTLTIQRTQQEDSAVYLCASSSSGVNTEAFFGQGTRLTVV.

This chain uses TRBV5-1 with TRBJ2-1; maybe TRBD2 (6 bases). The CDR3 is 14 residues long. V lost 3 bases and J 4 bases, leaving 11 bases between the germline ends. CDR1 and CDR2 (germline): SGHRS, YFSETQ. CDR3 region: CASSSWTTYNEQFF. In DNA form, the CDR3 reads TGCGCCAGCAGCTCCTGGACTACTTACAATGAGCAGTTCTTC.

CDR3 sequence: CASSAELAGAVELAKNIQYF. The DNA of the CDR3 is TGTGCCAGCAGTGCCGAGTTGGCGGGGGCCGTCGAACTAGCCAAAAACATTCAGTACTTC. The chain is built from TRBV6-1 and TRBJ2-4; perhaps TRBD2 as D (7 bases). The CDR3 sequence is 20 residues long. Per the germline V gene, CDR1 is MNHNS and CDR2 is SASEGT. V gave up 4 bases and J gave up 0 bases, with 25 bases separating them.